This T cell receptor (beta chain) was identified during a study of human T cells and chemical hapten exposure. TCRdb reprocessed the RACE reads with MiXCR, giving one entry per CDR3 protein. Among some 38,000 distinct CDR3 sequences listed, around 6.4% were seen once. There are many counts of this clonotype. The CDR3 contains 14 residues. CDR1 is DFQATT, CDR2 SNEGSKA, per germline (reference sequence). Trimming took off 6 bases at V and 9 bases at J, with 21 bases between the two ends. The time point here: patch test 1, 2 weeks after DPC sensitization. Treatment in this sample: therapeutic diphenylcyclopropenone sensitization with weekly scalp DPC. Whole blood that had not been fractionated was the source of extracted total RNA.

The rearrangement links TRBV20-1 to TRBJ1-5, with D perhaps TRBD1 (6 bases). The sequenced sample was whole blood, obtained in connection with sensitization to the hapten diphenylcyclopropenone (DPC). The origin of this receptor is a woman aged 25 to 39 with alopecia areata. Some clones in this sample may be carry-over from other donors' samples. Here the CDR3 DNA reads TGCAGTGCCCCATCACAGACAGGCCGTCCGCCCCAGCATTTT. Translating gives CSAPSQTGRPPQHF.